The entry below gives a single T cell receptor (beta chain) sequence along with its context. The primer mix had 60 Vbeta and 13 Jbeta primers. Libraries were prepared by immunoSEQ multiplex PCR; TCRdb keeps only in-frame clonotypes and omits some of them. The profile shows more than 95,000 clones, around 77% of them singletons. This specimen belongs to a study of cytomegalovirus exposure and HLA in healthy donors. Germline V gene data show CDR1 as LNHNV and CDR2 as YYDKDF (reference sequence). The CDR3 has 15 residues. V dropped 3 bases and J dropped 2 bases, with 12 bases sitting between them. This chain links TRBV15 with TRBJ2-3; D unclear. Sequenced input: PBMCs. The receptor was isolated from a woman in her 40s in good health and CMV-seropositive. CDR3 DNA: TGTGCCACCAGCAGTGCCCGTCACAACACAGATACGCAGTATTTT. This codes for CATSSARHNTDTQYF.